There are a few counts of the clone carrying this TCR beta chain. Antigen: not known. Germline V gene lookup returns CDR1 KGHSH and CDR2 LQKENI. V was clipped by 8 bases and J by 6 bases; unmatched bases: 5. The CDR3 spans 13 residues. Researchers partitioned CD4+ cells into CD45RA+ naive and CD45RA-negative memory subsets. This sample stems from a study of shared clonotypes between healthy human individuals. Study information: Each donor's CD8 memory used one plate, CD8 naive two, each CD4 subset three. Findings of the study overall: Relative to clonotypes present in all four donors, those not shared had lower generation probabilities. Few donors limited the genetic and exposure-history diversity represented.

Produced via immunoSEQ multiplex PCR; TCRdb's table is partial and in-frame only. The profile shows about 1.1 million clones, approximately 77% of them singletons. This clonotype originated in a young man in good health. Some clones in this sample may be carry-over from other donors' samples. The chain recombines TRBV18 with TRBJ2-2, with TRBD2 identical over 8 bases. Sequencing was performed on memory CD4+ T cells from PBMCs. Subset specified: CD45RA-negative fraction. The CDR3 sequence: CASATGGPGELFF. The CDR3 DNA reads TGTGCCAGCGCAACGGGGGGGCCCGGGGAGCTGTTTTTT.